These 17 T cell receptor beta chains originate from one sample sequenced in a study of neoadjuvant anti-PD-1 for oral cavity cancer. Assay: immunoSEQ multiplex PCR; the TCRdb copy retains only in-frame clones and omits some. The table shows 8,000 or so clones, with 60% to 75% occurring only once. This sample's time point: after neoadjuvant nivolumab, at surgical resection. Sequences were derived from PBMCs, sampled after nivolumab (anti-PD-1) treatment. All receptors come from a person aged 40-85 years with oral cavity squamous cell carcinoma.

The chain has TRBV30 and TRBJ1-4; the match to TRBD1 covers 8 bases. Trimming at V came to 2 bases and at J to 4 bases, leaving 6 bases not matched to a gene. The CDR3 sequence is 15 residues long. Germline lookup yields CDR1 GTSNPN and CDR2 SVGIG (reference sequence). CDR3 coding DNA: TGTGCCTGGAGTCGTAACAGGGGGAGTAATGAAAAACTGTTTTTT. This gives the protein CAWSRNRGSNEKLFF.

The rearrangement links TRBV28 to TRBJ2-4; TRBD1 matches 7 bases. The trim removed 6 bases at V and 3 bases at J, leaving 8 bases unmatched. Germline-derived CDR1 and CDR2 are MDHEN and SYDVKM. The CDR3 runs to 15 residues. Here the CDR3 reads CASSLRTGVKNIQYF. DNA for the CDR3: TGTGCCAGCAGCTTGCGAACAGGGGTCAAAAACATTCAGTACTTC.

The CDR3 loop reads CASSVSGPSSYNEQFF. The CDR3, as DNA: TGTGCCAGCAGCGTATCCGGGCCAAGCTCCTACAATGAGCAGTTCTTC. This chain joins TRBV9 and TRBJ2-1; D gene uncertain. V was trimmed by 1 base and J by 0 bases, leaving 11 bases between them. The V gene's germline CDR1 is SGDLS and CDR2 YYNGEE. This CDR3 region has 16 residues.

The CDR3 DNA is TGTGCCAGCAGCTCGGATCCACTAGCGGCCCACTACGAGCAGTACTTC. Amino acid sequence: CASSSDPLAAHYEQYF. The chain is built from TRBV7-2 and TRBJ2-7, with 8 bases that match TRBD2. After removal of 4 bases from V and 3 bases from J, the junction contained 11 bases not matched to a gene. Germline loops: CDR1 SGHTA, CDR2 FQGNSA. This CDR3 has 16 residues.

V is TRBV28 and J is TRBJ1-5; D gene ambiguous. V was shortened by 6 bases and J by 3 bases, with 15 bases between the two germline ends. The CDR3 runs to 15 residues. Per the germline V gene, CDR1 is MDHEN and CDR2 is SYDVKM. Here the CDR3 reads CASSSLWGPNQPQHF. In nucleotides, the CDR3 is TGTGCCAGCAGCTCGCTTTGGGGTCCCAATCAGCCCCAGCATTTT. Looking up the rest from reference TRBV28 and TRBJ1-5 gives the full variable domain: DVKVTQSSRYLVKRTGEKVFLECVQDMDHENMFWYRQDPGLGLRLIYFSYDVKMKEKGDIPEGYSVSREKKERFSLILESASTNQTSMYLCASSSLWGPNQPQHFGDGTRLSIL.

The rearrangement uses TRBV4-3 and TRBJ2-3; D is unresolved. CDR3 length: 16 amino acids. V lost 3 bases, J lost 2 bases, and 15 bases lay in between. The germline V gene has CDR1 LGHNA and CDR2 YSLEER. For the CDR3, the DNA is TGCGCCAGCAGCCAGACCGGTGGACGGCTCACAGATACGCAGTATTTT. Amino acids: CASSQTGGRLTDTQYF.

This chain uses TRBV9 with TRBJ1-2; maybe TRBD1 (5 bases). Germline loops: CDR1 SGDLS, CDR2 YYNGEE. V was trimmed by 1 base and J by 7 bases, leaving 20 bases between them. The length of the CDR3 is 16 residues. The CDR3 is CASSVYPDTATGGYTF. In nucleotides, the CDR3 is TGTGCCAGCAGCGTATATCCGGACACCGCGACTGGTGGCTACACCTTC. Together with reference TRBV9 and TRBJ1-2, the CDR3 gives the full variable domain: DSGVTQTPKHLITATGQRVTLRCSPRSGDLSVYWYQQSLDQGLQFLIQYYNGEERAKGNILERFSAQQFPDLHSELNLSSLELGDSALYFCASSVYPDTATGGYTFGSGTRLTVV.

The chain uses TRBV7-6 and TRBJ1-1, with D unresolved. CDR1 SGHVS and CDR2 FNYEAQ come from the germline V gene. V was pared by 5 bases and J by 7 bases, with 14 bases between. There are 13 residues in the CDR3. The CDR3 region is CASSQNGQFEAFF. The CDR3 bases are TGTGCCAGCAGCCAGAACGGCCAGTTTGAAGCTTTCTTT.

The rearrangement uses TRBV6-1 and TRBJ2-2; 10 nucleotides align to TRBD2. Germline V gene data show CDR1 as MNHNS and CDR2 as SASEGT. CDR3 length equals 15 residues. Losses at the gene ends were 5 bases for V and 1 base for J; bases not matched to a gene: 1. CDR3 coding DNA: TGTGCCAGCAGTACTAGCGGGGAGAACACCGGGGAGCTGTTTTTT. This encodes CASSTSGENTGELFF.

This clone was counted a few times. The chain carries TRBV28 and TRBJ1-1; the D is unclear. With 6 bases removed from V and 1 base from J, the gap between germline ends came to 9 bases. The V gene's germline CDR1 is MDHEN and CDR2 SYDVKM. The CDR3 runs to 13 residues. The CDR3 DNA sequence: TGTGCCAGCAGCCCGCTGTGGAACACTGAAGCTTTCTTT. This sequence encodes CASSPLWNTEAFF.

The chain joins TRBV6-5 to TRBJ2-1; 15 bases agree with TRBD2. V dropped 6 bases and J dropped 7; count of bases not matched to a gene: 4. This CDR3 is 15 amino acids long. The germline V gene has CDR1 MNHEY and CDR2 SVGAGI. This CDR3 reads CASSRGTSGGNEQFF. Here the CDR3 DNA reads TGTGCCAGCAGCCGTGGGACTAGCGGGGGGAATGAGCAGTTCTTC.

This clone was picked up a small number of times. The chain employs TRBV5-6 and TRBJ1-2, with 9 nucleotides matching TRBD1. In germline, CDR1 is SGHDT, CDR2 YYEEEE. This CDR3 is 14 amino acids long. The junction had 2 bases not matched to a gene; V was cut back by 0 bases and J by 5 bases. CDR3 nucleotide sequence: TGTGCCAGCAGCTTGGCGGACAGGGGATATGGCTACACCTTC. It encodes CASSLADRGYGYTF.

V is TRBV11-2 and J is TRBJ2-7; no clear D. Between the trimmed V and J ends, which lost 3 bases and 0 bases, there was a span of 15 bases. This CDR3 is built from 16 residues. CDR1 and CDR2 from the germline V gene are SGHAT and FQNNGV. CDR3 region: CASSFYLQQSSYEQYF. In DNA, the CDR3 is TGTGCCAGCAGCTTTTATCTTCAGCAGAGCTCCTACGAGCAGTACTTC.

The chain links TRBV29-1 to TRBJ2-7; TRBD2 might be the D (5 bases). The CDR3 loop spans 12 amino acids. Trimming stripped 4 bases from V and 6 bases from J, with 13 bases between. In germline, CDR1 is SQVTM, CDR2 ANQGSEA. The CDR3 loop is CSVGEGAGEQYF. DNA of the CDR3: TGCAGCGTTGGCGAGGGAGCCGGCGAGCAGTACTTC.

V and J are TRBV13 and TRBJ1-1, with D hard to call. CDR1 is PRHDT and CDR2 is FYEKMQ in the germline V gene (reference sequence). The length of the CDR3 is 14 residues. The V and J ends lost 3 bases and 4 bases respectively, with 12 bases between them. CDR3 sequence reads: CASSLGSGSTEAFF. The CDR3 DNA reads TGTGCCAGCAGCTTGGGGAGCGGGAGCACTGAAGCTTTCTTT.

This clone was seen only a few times. The rearrangement joins TRBV19 to TRBJ1-2, with D possibly being TRBD1 (6 bases). The CDR3 is 15 residues long. V lost 3 bases and J lost 4, with 15 bases in between. Germline values: CDR1 LNHDA, CDR2 SQIVND (reference sequence). CDR3 sequence: CASSIVRGKGYGYTF. The DNA of the CDR3 is TGTGCCAGTAGTATCGTCAGGGGCAAGGGCTATGGCTACACCTTC.

The chain has TRBV19 and TRBJ2-3; TRBD2 matches at 7 bases. Germline assignment: CDR1 LNHDA and CDR2 SQIVND (reference sequence). V lost 10 bases to trimming and J lost 1 base; unmatched junction nucleotides: 8. The CDR3 sequence is 14 residues long. CDR3 in DNA: TGTGCCACACGGCCTGGGGGGGGCACAGATACGCAGTATTTT. This sequence encodes CATRPGGGTDTQYF.